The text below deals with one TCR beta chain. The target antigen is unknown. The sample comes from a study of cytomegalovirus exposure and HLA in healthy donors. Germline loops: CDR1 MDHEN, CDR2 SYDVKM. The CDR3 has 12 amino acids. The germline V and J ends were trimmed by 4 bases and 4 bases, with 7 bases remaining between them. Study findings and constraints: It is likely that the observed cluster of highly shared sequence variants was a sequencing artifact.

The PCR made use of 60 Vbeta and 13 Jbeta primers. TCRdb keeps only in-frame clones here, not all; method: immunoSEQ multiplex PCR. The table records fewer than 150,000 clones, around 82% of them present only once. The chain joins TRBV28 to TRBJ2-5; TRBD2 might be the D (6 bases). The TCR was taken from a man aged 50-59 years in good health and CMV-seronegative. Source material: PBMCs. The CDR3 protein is CASSWGVETQYF. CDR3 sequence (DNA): TGTGCCAGCAGTTGGGGGGTAGAGACCCAGTACTTC.